The source of this TCR beta chain is a study of monozygotic twins with inflammatory bowel disease. Germline-derived CDR1 and CDR2 are MNHEY and SMNVEV (reference sequence). This CDR3 spans 15 amino acids. One entry per CDR3 protein, without DNA, is what TCRdb gives after re-calling the 5' RACE reads. The sample table sets out around 220,000 distinct CDR3 sequences. V usage is TRBV27 and J usage is TRBJ2-3; TCRdb returns TRBD1, unconfirmable since there is no DNA. Sample: blood. The origin of this receptor is a human donor with ulcerative colitis or Crohn's disease, or a healthy co-twin of an affected twin (not recorded which). The CDR3 region is CASGPHRGGTDTQYF.